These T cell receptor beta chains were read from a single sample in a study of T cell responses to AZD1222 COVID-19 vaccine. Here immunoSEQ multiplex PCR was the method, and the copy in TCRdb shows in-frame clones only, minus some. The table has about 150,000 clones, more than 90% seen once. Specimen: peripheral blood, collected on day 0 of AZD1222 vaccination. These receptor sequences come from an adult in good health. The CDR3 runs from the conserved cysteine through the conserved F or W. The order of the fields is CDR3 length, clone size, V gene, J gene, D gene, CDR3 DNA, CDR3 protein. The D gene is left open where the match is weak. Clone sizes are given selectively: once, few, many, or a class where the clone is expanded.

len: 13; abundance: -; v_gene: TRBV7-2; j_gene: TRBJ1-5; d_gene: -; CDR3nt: TGTGCCAGCAGCTTAACCCATGTTCAGCCCCAGCATTTT; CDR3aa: CASSLTHVQPQHF
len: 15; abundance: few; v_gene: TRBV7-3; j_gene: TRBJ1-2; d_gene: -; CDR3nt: TGTGCCAGCAGCTTAGAGGGGGGTCTTAACTATGGCTACACCTTC; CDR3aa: CASSLEGGLNYGYTF
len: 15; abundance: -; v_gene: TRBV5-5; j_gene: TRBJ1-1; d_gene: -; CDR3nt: TGTGCCAGCAGCTTACTAGACAATGTAAGAACTGAAGCTTTCTTT; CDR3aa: CASSLLDNVRTEAFF
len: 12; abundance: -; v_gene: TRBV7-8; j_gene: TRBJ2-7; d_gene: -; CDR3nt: TGTGCCAGCAGCTCTTTGGCCGTGGACCAGTACTTC; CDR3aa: CASSSLAVDQYF
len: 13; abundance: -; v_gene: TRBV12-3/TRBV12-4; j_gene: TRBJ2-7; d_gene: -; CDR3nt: TGTGCCAGCAGTTTAGCGGCCCTCTACGAGCAGTACTTC; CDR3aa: CASSLAALYEQYF
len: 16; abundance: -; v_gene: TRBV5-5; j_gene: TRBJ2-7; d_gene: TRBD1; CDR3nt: TGTGCCAGCAGTCTAGGCCGGGACAGGAAGCTGGGGGAGCAGTACTTC; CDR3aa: CASSLGRDRKLGEQYF
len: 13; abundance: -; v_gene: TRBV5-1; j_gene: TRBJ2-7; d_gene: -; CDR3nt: TGCGCCAGCAGCTTGGGGTCTGGGTACGAGCAGTACTTC; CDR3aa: CASSLGSGYEQYF
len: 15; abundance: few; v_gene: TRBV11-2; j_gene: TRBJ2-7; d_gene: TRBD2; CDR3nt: TGTGCCAGCAGCCTTACTAGCGGGAGAGGCAGGGAGCAGTACTTC; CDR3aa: CASSLTSGRGREQYF
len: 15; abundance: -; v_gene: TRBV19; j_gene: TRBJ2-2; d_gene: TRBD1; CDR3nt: TGTGCCAGTAGTCCCGGACAGGGCGACACCGGGGAGCTGTTTTTT; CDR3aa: CASSPGQGDTGELFF
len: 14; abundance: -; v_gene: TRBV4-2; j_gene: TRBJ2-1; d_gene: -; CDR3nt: TGTGCCAGCAGCCAAGAACAAGATTACAATGAGCAGTTCTTC; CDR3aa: CASSQEQDYNEQFF
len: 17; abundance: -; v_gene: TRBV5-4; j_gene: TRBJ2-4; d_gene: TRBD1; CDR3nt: TGTGCCAGCAGCTTGGCGTCGGCAGGGGGCAAGGGAAACATTCAGTACTTC; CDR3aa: CASSLASAGGKGNIQYF
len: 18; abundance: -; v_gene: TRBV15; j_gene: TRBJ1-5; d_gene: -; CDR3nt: TGTGCCACCAGCAGAAACCCGTCTAGAGCGGACGGCAATCAGCCCCAGCATTTT; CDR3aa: CATSRNPSRADGNQPQHF
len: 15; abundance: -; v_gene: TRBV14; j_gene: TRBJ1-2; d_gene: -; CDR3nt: TGTGCCAGCAGCCAAGGGAATTATCGGACACGTGGCTACACCTTC; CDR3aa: CASSQGNYRTRGYTF
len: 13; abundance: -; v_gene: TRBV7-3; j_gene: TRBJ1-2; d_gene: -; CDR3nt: TGTGCCAGCAGCCCCACAGCGTTCAAGGACTACACCTTC; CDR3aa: CASSPTAFKDYTF
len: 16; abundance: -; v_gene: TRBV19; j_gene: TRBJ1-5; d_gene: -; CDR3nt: TGTGCCAGTAGTATGGGAAGGGGGTTTGGCAATCAGCCCCAGCATTTT; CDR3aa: CASSMGRGFGNQPQHF
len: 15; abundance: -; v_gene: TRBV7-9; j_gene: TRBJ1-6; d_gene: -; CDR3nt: TGTGCCAGCAGCTTAGGGGAAGGAAATAATTCACCCCTCCACTTT; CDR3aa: CASSLGEGNNSPLHF
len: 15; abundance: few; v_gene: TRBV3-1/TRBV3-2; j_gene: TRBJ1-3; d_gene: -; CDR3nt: TGTGCCAGCAGCCCTCTTTTGGAGGGAAGAAACACCATATATTTT; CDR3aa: CASSPLLEGRNTIYF
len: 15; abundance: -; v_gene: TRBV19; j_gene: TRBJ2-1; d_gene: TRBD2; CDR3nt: TGTGCCAGTAGTATCTATAGAGCGGGGAACAATGAGCAGTTCTTC; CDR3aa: CASSIYRAGNNEQFF
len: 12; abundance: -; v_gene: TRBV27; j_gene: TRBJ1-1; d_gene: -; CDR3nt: TGTGCCAGCGGGTACATGAACACTGAAGCTTTCTTT; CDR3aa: CASGYMNTEAFF
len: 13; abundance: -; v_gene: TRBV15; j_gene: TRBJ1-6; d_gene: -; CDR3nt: TGTGCCACCAGCGGACAAGGGAATTCACCCCTCCACTTT; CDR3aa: CATSGQGNSPLHF
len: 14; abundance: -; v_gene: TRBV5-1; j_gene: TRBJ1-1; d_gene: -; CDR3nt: TGCGCCAGCAGCTTGGCGAGGGGTGCCACTGAAGCTTTCTTT; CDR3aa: CASSLARGATEAFF
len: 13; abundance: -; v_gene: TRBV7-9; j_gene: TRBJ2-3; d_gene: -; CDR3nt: TGTGCCAGCAGCTTGTTGAGCACAGATACGCAGTATTTT; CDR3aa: CASSLLSTDTQYF
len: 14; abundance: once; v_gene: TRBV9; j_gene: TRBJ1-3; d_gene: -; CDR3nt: TGTGCCAGCAGCGTAACGGACCGCGGAAACACCATATATTTT; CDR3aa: CASSVTDRGNTIYF
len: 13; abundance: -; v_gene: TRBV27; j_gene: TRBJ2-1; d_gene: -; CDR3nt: TGTGCCAGCAGTCTCCGACTAGTTCGGGAGCAGTTCTTC; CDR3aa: CASSLRLVREQFF
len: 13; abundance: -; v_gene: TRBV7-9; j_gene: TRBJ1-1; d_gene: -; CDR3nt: TGTGCCAGCAGCTCAAAGTTGAACACTGAAGCTTTCTTT; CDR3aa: CASSSKLNTEAFF
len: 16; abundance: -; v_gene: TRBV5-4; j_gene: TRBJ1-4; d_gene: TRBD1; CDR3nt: TGTGCCAGCAGCTCCCTTTTGAGAGGGGGCTCTTCCGAACTGTTTTTT; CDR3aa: CASSSLLRGGSSELFF
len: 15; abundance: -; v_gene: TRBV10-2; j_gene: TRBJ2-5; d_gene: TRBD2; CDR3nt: TGCGCCAGCAGCCCGACGGGGAGCGGGGTAGAGACCCAGTACTTC; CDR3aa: CASSPTGSGVETQYF
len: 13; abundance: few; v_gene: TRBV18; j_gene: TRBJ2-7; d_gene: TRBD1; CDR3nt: TGTGCCAGCTCAGAAACAGGGGGCTACGAGCAGTACTTC; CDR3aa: CASSETGGYEQYF
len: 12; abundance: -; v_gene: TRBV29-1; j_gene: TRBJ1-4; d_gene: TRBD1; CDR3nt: TGCAGCGCTGGGACAGGCCGTGAAAAACTGTTTTTT; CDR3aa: CSAGTGREKLFF
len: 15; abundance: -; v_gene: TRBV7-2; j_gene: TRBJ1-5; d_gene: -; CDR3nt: TGTGCCAGCAGCTTATTGCCCAGGCTGTATCAGCCCCAGCATTTT; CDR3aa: CASSLLPRLYQPQHF
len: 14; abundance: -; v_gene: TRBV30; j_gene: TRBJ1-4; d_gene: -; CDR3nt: TGTGCCTGGAGCCCCGGGACTTCTAATGAAAAACTGTTTTTT; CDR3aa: CAWSPGTSNEKLFF
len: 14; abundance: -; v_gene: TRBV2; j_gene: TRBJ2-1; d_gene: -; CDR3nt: TGTGCCAGCACCGTAGACAGGAATCGCAATGAGCAGTTCTTC; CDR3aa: CASTVDRNRNEQFF
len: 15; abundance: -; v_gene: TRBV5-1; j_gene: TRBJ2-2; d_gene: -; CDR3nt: TGCGCCAGCAGCTTTGGGCGGCAGAACACCGGGGAGCTGTTTTTT; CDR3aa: CASSFGRQNTGELFF
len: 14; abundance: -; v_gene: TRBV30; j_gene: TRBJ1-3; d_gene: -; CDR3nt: TGTGCCTGGAAATTACAGGGCTCTGGAAACACCATATATTTT; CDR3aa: CAWKLQGSGNTIYF
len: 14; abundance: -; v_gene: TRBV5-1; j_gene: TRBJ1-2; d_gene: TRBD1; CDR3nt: TGCGCCAGCAGCTTGGCGGGGACAGGGAAAGGCTACACCTTC; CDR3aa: CASSLAGTGKGYTF
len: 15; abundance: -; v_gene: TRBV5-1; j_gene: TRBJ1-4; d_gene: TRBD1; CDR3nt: TGCGCCAGCAGCTTGGCCGACAGGGGAAATGAAAAACTGTTTTTT; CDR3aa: CASSLADRGNEKLFF
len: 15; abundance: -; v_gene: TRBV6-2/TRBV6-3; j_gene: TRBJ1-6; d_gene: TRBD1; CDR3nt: TGTGCCAGCAGTTACTTCGGGACAGATAATTCACCCCTCCACTTT; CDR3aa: CASSYFGTDNSPLHF
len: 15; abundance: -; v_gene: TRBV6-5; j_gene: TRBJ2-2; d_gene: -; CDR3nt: TGTGCCAGCAGTTCCGGGACGAGAATCACCGGGGAGCTGTTTTTT; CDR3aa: CASSSGTRITGELFF
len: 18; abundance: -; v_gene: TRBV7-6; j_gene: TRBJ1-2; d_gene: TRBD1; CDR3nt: TGTGCCAGCAGCTCAGAGGACAGGGGCGACCATCTTATCTATGGCTACACCTTC; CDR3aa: CASSSEDRGDHLIYGYTF
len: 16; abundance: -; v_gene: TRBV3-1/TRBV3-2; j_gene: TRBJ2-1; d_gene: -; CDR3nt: TGTGCCAGCAGCCAAGCCCACAGGCCGACCGACAATGAGCAGTTCTTC; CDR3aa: CASSQAHRPTDNEQFF
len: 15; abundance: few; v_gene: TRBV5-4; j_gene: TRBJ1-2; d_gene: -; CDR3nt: TGTGCCAGCAGCTTGTTAGCGGGGGAGGACTATGGCTACACCTTC; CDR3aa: CASSLLAGEDYGYTF
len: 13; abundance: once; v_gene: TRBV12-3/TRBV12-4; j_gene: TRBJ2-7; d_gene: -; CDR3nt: TGTGCCAGCAGTTGGCGTGGTACCTACGAGCAGTACTTC; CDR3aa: CASSWRGTYEQYF
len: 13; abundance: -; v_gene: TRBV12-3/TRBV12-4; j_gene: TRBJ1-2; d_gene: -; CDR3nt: TGTGCCAGCAGTTTGGCCCGGAACTATGGCTACACCTTC; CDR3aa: CASSLARNYGYTF
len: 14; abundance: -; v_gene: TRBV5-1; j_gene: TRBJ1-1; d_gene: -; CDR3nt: TGCGCCAGCAGCTTGGAGAGGCGGTTGGGTGAAGCTTTCTTT; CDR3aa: CASSLERRLGEAFF
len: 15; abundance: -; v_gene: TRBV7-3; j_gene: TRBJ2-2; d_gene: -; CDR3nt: TGTGCCAGCAGCCCGAGCGGGTTACGCACCGGGGAGCTGTTTTTT; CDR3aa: CASSPSGLRTGELFF
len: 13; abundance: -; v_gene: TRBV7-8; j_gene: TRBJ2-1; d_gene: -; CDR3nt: TGTGCCAGCAGCCTACAGGGATACAATGAGCAGTTCTTC; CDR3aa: CASSLQGYNEQFF
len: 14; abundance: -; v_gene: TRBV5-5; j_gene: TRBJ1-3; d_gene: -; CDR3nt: TGTGCCAGCAGCTTGGGAGGGGTGGGAAACACCATATATTTT; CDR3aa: CASSLGGVGNTIYF
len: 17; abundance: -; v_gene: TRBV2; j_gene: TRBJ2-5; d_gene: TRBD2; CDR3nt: TGTGCCAGCAGTGTCAGCGGACTAGTGAGAGGGCAAGAGACCCAGTACTTC; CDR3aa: CASSVSGLVRGQETQYF
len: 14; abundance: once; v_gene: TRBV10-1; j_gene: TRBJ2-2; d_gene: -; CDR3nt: TGCGCCAGCAGGGGGGACGGCAACACCGGGGAGCTGTTTTTT; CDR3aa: CASRGDGNTGELFF
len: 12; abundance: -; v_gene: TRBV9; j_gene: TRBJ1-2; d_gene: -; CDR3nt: TGTGCCAGCAGCAAACTGAACTATGGCTACACCTTC; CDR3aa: CASSKLNYGYTF
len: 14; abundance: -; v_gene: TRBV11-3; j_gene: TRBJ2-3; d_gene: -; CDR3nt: TGTGCCAGCAGCTTAGGGGGCACTAGAGATACGCAGTATTTT; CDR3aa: CASSLGGTRDTQYF
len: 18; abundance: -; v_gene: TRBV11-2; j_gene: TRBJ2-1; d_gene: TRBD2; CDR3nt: TGTGCCAGCAGCTTAGAAGCCGCACTAGCGGGAGCGATCAATGAGCAGTTCTTC; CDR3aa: CASSLEAALAGAINEQFF
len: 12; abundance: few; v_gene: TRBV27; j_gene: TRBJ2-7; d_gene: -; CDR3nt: TGTGCCCCCAACAGGAGCTCCTACGAGCAGTACTTC; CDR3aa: CAPNRSSYEQYF
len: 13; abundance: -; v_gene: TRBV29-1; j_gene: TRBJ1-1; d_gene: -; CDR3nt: TGCAGCGTTGAAGACGGTCGGAACACTGAAGCTTTCTTT; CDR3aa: CSVEDGRNTEAFF
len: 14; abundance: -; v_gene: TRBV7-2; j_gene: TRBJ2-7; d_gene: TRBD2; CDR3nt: TGTGCCAGCAGCTTCTGGACTAGCGGCTACGAGCAGTACTTC; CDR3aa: CASSFWTSGYEQYF